The next 27 T cell receptor beta chains were all read from a single sample in a study of identical twins. MiXCR, applied by TCRdb to the 5' RACE reads, yields one record per CDR3 protein. This table has around 340,000 distinct CDR3 sequences, about 12% appearing once. The same data also contributed to another study, on yellow fever vaccine responses in identical twins.

The sequencing sample was made of CD8+ T cells sorted from blood. Receptors originate from a woman aged 18-35 years in good health.

This chain uses TRBV29-1 with TRBJ2-3; D possibly matches TRBD1 or TRBD2 (5 bases each). Germline CDR1 and CDR2: SQVTM and ANQGSEA. The CDR3 is 14 residues long. The germline V and J ends were trimmed by 1 base and 2 bases, with 10 bases remaining between them. CDR3 bases: TGCAGCGTTGAAGGAGGGGTAGTCACAGATACGCAGTATTTT. Protein: CSVEGGVVTDTQYF.

J is TRBJ2-2 and V is TRBV27; D unclear. The ends were cut back, 0 bases at V and 0 bases at J, with 14 bases in the middle. CDR3 length equals 18 residues. Germline V gives CDR1 MNHEY, CDR2 SMNVEV (reference sequence). The CDR3 spells CASSLSTFKGANTGELFF. For the CDR3, the DNA is TGTGCCAGCAGTTTATCGACTTTTAAGGGCGCGAACACCGGGGAGCTGTTTTTT.

This clonotype was counted a few times. The chain is built from TRBV12-3 or TRBV12-4 and TRBJ1-1; D is uncertain. The CDR3 runs to 12 residues. The CDR3, as DNA: TGTGCTACGCGGGATTCCCCGGCTGAAGCTTTCTTT. Amino acids: CATRDSPAEAFF.

The J gene is TRBJ2-1, the V gene TRBV10-3; D may be TRBD1 or TRBD2 (6 bases each). This CDR3 comprises 17 residues. Trimming removed 2 bases from V and 1 base from J, with 15 bases in between. Per the germline V gene, CDR1 is ENHRY and CDR2 is SYGVKD. The CDR3: CAISEIGGSGSYNEQFF. The CDR3 DNA follows: TGTGCCATCAGTGAGATCGGGGGCAGCGGGTCCTACAATGAGCAGTTCTTC.

This clonotype was seen at least ten times. The V and J genes are TRBV7-9 and TRBJ2-2; D remains ambiguous. Trimming took off 4 bases at V and 8 bases at J, with 8 bases between the two ends. CDR3 length: 12 residues. Germline-derived CDR1 and CDR2 are SEHNR and FQNEAQ (reference sequence). CDR3 region: CASSSLEGELFF. In nucleotides, the CDR3 is TGTGCCAGCAGCTCTTTAGAAGGGGAGCTGTTTTTT.

The V call is TRBV13, the J call TRBJ2-2; 7 bases are shared with TRBD1. With 5 bases clipped from V and 6 bases from J, the junction kept 9 bases outside the gene matches. The V gene's germline CDR1 is PRHDT and CDR2 FYEKMQ (reference sequence). This CDR3 region has 15 residues. The CDR3 is CASSDTQQGPGELFF. DNA of the CDR3: TGTGCCAGCAGCGACACTCAACAGGGGCCCGGGGAGCTGTTTTTT.

V usage is TRBV15 and J usage is TRBJ1-4; perhaps TRBD1 as D (5 bases). Germline assignment: CDR1 LNHNV and CDR2 YYDKDF (reference sequence). The CDR3 totals 14 residues. Between the trimmed V and J ends, which lost 2 bases and 5 bases, there was a span of 9 bases. The CDR3 loop is CATSRQGLNEKLFF. In DNA form, the CDR3 reads TGTGCCACCAGCAGACAGGGACTAAATGAAAAACTGTTTTTT.

This chain joins TRBV6-1 and TRBJ2-1, with TRBD2 matching 11 bases. There are 13 residues in the CDR3. Germline trimming cut 7 bases from V and 7 bases from J; bases unmatched to any gene: 3. Per germline, CDR1 MNHNS and CDR2 SASEGT. The CDR3 bases are TGTGCCAGCACCTCTAGCGGGGGGAATGAGCAGTTCTTC. It encodes CASTSSGGNEQFF.

The rearrangement links TRBV5-6 to TRBJ1-1; D is unclear. Trimming pared 7 bases from V and 7 bases from J, leaving 11 bases between. There are 11 residues in the CDR3. The germline V gene has CDR1 SGHDT and CDR2 YYEEEE. In DNA, the CDR3 is TGTGCCAGCTTGGGCCGGGGTGAAGCTTTCTTT. It codes for CASLGRGEAFF.

This clonotype was observed a few times. The chain uses TRBV6-1 and TRBJ1-5, with D perhaps matching TRBD1 (5 bases). The CDR3 totals 16 residues. Germline V lookup: CDR1 MNHNS, CDR2 SASEGT. The germline V and J ends were trimmed by 7 bases and 3 bases, with 19 bases remaining between them. The CDR3 protein is CASTFPPGGDNQPQHF. For the CDR3, the DNA is TGTGCCAGCACCTTTCCGCCCGGGGGGGACAATCAGCCCCAGCATTTT.

This clonotype has only a few counts. V gene TRBV27 combines with J gene TRBJ2-7; 8 bases line up with TRBD1. Germline V lookup: CDR1 MNHEY, CDR2 SMNVEV (reference sequence). CDR3 length: 13 amino acids. V was clipped by 8 bases and J by 4 bases; unmatched bases: 7. The CDR3 spells CASGQGSLYEQYF. CDR3 nucleotide sequence: TGTGCCAGCGGACAGGGATCCCTATACGAGCAGTACTTC.

This clonotype was found many times. The chain employs TRBV3-1 and TRBJ2-1, with TRBD2 matching 10 bases. This CDR3 contains 18 residues. Germline CDR1 is LGHDT and CDR2 is YNNKEL (reference sequence). The V gene end was trimmed by 4 bases and the J gene end by 5 bases; junction bases not matched to a gene: 14. DNA for the CDR3: TGTGCCAGCAGCCCGGGGACAGCCGGGACTAGCGACCACAATGAGCAGTTCTTC. Protein: CASSPGTAGTSDHNEQFF.

This clonotype showed up many times. The chain couples TRBV28 to TRBJ1-5, with TRBD1 as a possible D gene (5 bases). In germline, CDR1 is MDHEN, CDR2 SYDVKM. Trimming took 7 bases from V and 3 from J, leaving 13 bases between them. The CDR3 length is 14 residues. The chain's CDR3 is CASNQGRDNQPQHF. CDR3 DNA: TGTGCCAGCAACCAGGGCAGGGACAATCAGCCCCAGCATTTT.

In this sample, this clonotype turned up a few times. The V gene is TRBV6-1, the J gene TRBJ1-2; D is perhaps TRBD1 (6 bases). V gave up 5 bases and J gave up 8 bases, with 21 bases separating them. The CDR3 covers 15 residues. The germline V gene encodes CDR1 MNHNS and CDR2 SASEGT. The CDR3 sequence is CASSPLRDTTLGYTF. CDR3 in DNA: TGTGCCAGCAGTCCTCTCCGGGACACCACCCTAGGCTACACCTTC.

There are many counts of this clonotype. Germline is not matched at one junction end, which may reflect a read error. DNA of the CDR3: TGCGCCAGCAGCTTCGGTACCAGCTACGAGCAGTACTTC. Translating gives CASSFGTSYEQYF. This sequence joins TRBV28 and TRBJ2-7; no clear D gene. CDR3 length equals 13 residues. Germline V gene sequence: CDR1 MDHEN, CDR2 SYDVKM. Looking up the rest from reference TRBV28 and TRBJ2-7 gives the full variable domain: DVKVTQSSRYLVKRTGEKVFLECVQDMDHENMFWYRQDPGLGLRLIYFSYDVKMKEKGDIPEGYSVSREKKERFSLILESASTNQTSMYLCASSFGTSYEQYFGPGTRLTVT.

The chain combines TRBV6-6 with TRBJ2-5; possibly TRBD2 for D (7 bases). This CDR3 is 11 amino acids long. V shed 9 bases and J shed 7 bases, with 12 bases lying between them. CDR1 is MNHNY and CDR2 is SVGAGI in the germline V gene (reference sequence). The CDR3 reads CASGGGGTQYF. CDR3 in DNA: TGTGCCAGTGGAGGGGGGGGGACCCAGTACTTC.

This clonotype was seen more than once but under ten times. The chain couples TRBV11-2 to TRBJ2-5; 13 positions agree with TRBD2. The CDR3 totals 17 residues. Germline trimming cut 3 bases from V and 5 bases from J; bases unmatched to any gene: 9. CDR1 and CDR2 (germline): SGHAT, FQNNGV. The CDR3 sequence: CASSFPTSGGPRETQYF. DNA of the CDR3: TGTGCCAGCAGCTTTCCGACTAGCGGGGGGCCTCGGGAGACCCAGTACTTC.

The rearrangement uses TRBV7-9 and TRBJ1-1, with 7 bases identical to TRBD1. The CDR3 loop spans 16 amino acids. The V gene end was trimmed by 5 bases and the J gene end by 0 bases; junction bases not matched to a gene: 9. Germline values: CDR1 SEHNR, CDR2 FQNEAQ (reference sequence). This CDR3 reads CASSHMRRGMNTEAFF. The CDR3 region has the DNA TGTGCCAGCAGCCACATGCGCAGGGGGATGAACACTGAAGCTTTCTTT.

For the CDR3, the DNA is TGCGCCAGCAGCCAAGAAGAAAGACAGGGGCGGACTGAAGCTTTCTTT. This codes for CASSQEERQGRTEAFF. The chain has TRBV4-1 and TRBJ1-1; 8 bases agree with TRBD1. V was pared by 0 bases and J by 5 bases, with 8 bases of the junction left unmatched. This CDR3 comprises 16 residues. Per germline, CDR1 MGHRA and CDR2 YSYEKL.

In this sample, this clonotype turned up a few times. The V and J genes are TRBV5-1 and TRBJ2-1; tentative D call: TRBD2 (6 bases). The CDR3 loop spans 16 amino acids. V dropped 3 bases and J dropped 4 bases, with 17 bases sitting between them. Looked up from germline, CDR1 is SGHRS and CDR2 is YFSETQ. CDR3 protein: CASSWKSIGGYNEQFF. CDR3 DNA sequence: TGCGCCAGCAGCTGGAAAAGCATCGGGGGTTACAATGAGCAGTTCTTC.

This clonotype occurred many times. The chain has TRBV7-9 and TRBJ2-1; D unclear. The V and J ends lost 1 base and 5 bases respectively, with 12 bases between them. CDR3 length: 15 residues. Germline CDR1 reads SEHNR; CDR2 reads FQNEAQ (reference sequence). In DNA form, the CDR3 reads TGTGCCAGCAGCTTAGAAGTGAGGTCCAACAATGAGCAGTTCTTC. It translates to CASSLEVRSNNEQFF.

This clonotype was counted many times. The CDR3 DNA reads TGTGCCACCAGCTCCGGGGATAGGGAGACCCAGTACTTC. It is translated as CATSSGDRETQYF. The V and J genes are TRBV15 and TRBJ2-5; tentative D call: TRBD2 (5 bases). Germline lookup yields CDR1 LNHNV and CDR2 YYDKDF (reference sequence). This CDR3 spans 13 amino acids. The V end was cut by 5 bases, the J end by 5 bases, with 12 bases between.

This clonotype was counted at least ten times. The chain combines TRBV28 with TRBJ2-5, with D perhaps matching TRBD2 (7 bases). The CDR3 spans 15 residues. Looked up from germline, CDR1 is MDHEN and CDR2 is SYDVKM. Trimming removed 5 bases at V and 5 bases at J, with 18 bases between. CDR3 protein: CASSLGGGATETQYF. CDR3 in DNA: TGTGCCAGCAGTCTAGGGGGGGGGGCCACGGAGACCCAGTACTTC.

There are a few counts of this clonotype. The V gene is TRBV18, the J gene TRBJ2-5; D not certain. Germline V gene data show CDR1 as KGHSH and CDR2 as LQKENI. This CDR3 is built from 13 residues. V dropped 3 bases and J dropped 1 base, with 6 bases sitting between them. The CDR3 DNA reads TGTGCCAGCTCACCCGGACCCCAAGAGACCCAGTACTTC. Encoded protein: CASSPGPQETQYF.

The genes are TRBV6-1 and TRBJ1-4, with a weak D call TRBD1 (5 bases). The germline CDR1 and CDR2 sequences are MNHNS and SASEGT. The CDR3 runs 17 residues. Trimming stripped 1 base from V and 5 bases from J, with 17 bases between. In nucleotides, the CDR3 is TGTGCCAGCAGTGAAGGGGAGGGGCGGATGGTGAATGAAAAACTGTTTTTT. It is translated as CASSEGEGRMVNEKLFF.

The J gene is TRBJ2-5, the V gene TRBV27, with 8 bases aligning to TRBD2. Germline lookup yields CDR1 MNHEY and CDR2 SMNVEV (reference sequence). This CDR3 is built from 14 residues. J lost 1 base, V lost 6 bases, and 4 bases had no gene match. CDR3 protein: CASSGGGLQETQYF. CDR3 DNA sequence: TGTGCCAGCAGCGGGGGGGGCCTCCAAGAGACCCAGTACTTC.

This CDR3 is CASSLVYQTHTDTQYF. In nucleotides, the CDR3 is TGCGCCAGCAGCTTGGTTTACCAAACCCACACAGATACGCAGTATTTT. This chain joins TRBV5-1 and TRBJ2-3; the D is unclear. This CDR3 region has 16 residues. V gave up 0 bases and J gave up 2 bases, with 13 bases separating them. Germline-derived CDR1 and CDR2 are SGHRS and YFSETQ.